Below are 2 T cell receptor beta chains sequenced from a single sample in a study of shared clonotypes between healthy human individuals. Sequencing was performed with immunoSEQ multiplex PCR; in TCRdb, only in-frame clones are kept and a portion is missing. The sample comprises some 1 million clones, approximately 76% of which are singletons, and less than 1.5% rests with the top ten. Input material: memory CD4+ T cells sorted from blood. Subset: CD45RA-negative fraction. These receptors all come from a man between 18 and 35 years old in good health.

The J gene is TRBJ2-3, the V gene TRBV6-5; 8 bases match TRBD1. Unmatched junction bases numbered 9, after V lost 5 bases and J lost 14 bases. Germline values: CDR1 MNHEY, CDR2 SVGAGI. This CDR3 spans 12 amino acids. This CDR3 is CASSQGQGLGYF. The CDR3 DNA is TGTGCCAGCAGTCAAGGACAGGGCCTGGGGTATTTT.

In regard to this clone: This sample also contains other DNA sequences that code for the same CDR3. The CDR3 loop is CAWSQQETQYF. The CDR3 DNA follows: TGTGCCTGGAGCCAGCAAGAGACCCAGTACTTC. This rearrangement joins TRBV30 to TRBJ2-5; D gene unclear. Trimming removed 3 bases from V and 2 bases from J, with 4 bases in between. CDR3 length equals 11 residues. The V gene's germline CDR1 is GTSNPN and CDR2 SVGIG (reference sequence).